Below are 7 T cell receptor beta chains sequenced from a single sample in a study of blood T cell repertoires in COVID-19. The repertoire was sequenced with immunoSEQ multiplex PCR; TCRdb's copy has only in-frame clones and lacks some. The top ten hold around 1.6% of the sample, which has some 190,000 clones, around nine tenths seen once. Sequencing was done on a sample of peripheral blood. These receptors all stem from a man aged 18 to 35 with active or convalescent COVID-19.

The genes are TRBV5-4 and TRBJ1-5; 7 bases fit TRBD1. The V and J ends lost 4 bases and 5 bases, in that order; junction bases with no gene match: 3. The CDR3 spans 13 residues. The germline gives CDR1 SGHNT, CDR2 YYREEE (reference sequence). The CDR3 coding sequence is TGTGCCAGCAGCCTCGACAGGGATCAGCCCCAGCATTTT. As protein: CASSLDRDQPQHF.

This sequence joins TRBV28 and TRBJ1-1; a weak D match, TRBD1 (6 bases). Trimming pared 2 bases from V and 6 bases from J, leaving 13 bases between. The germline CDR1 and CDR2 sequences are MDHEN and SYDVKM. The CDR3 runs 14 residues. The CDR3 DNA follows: TGTGCCAGCAGTTTAGTGGGGGCGCTTCCTGAAGCTTTCTTT. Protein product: CASSLVGALPEAFF.

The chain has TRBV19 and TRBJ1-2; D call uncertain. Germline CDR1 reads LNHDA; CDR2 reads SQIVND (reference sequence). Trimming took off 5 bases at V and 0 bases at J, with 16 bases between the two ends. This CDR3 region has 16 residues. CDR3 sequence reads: CASSPPQTQANYGYTF. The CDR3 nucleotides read TGTGCCAGTAGTCCCCCGCAGACCCAGGCTAACTATGGCTACACCTTC.

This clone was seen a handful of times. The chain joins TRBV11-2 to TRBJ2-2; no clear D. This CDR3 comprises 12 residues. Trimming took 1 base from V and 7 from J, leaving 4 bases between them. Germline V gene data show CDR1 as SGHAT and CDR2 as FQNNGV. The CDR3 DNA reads TGTGCCAGCAGCTTAGGGCACGGGGAGCTGTTTTTT. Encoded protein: CASSLGHGELFF.

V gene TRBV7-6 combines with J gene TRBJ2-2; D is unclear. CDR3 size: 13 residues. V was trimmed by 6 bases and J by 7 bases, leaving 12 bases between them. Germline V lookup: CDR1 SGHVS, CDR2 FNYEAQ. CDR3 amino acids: CASRETPNGELFF. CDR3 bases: TGTGCCAGCAGGGAGACCCCCAACGGGGAGCTGTTTTTT.

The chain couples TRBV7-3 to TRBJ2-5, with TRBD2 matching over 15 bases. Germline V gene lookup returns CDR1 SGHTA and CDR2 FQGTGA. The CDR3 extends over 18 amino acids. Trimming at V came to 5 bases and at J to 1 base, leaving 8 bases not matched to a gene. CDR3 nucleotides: TGTGCCAGCAGCCTAGGACTAGCGGGAGGGAGGGGCCAAGAGACCCAGTACTTC. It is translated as CASSLGLAGGRGQETQYF.

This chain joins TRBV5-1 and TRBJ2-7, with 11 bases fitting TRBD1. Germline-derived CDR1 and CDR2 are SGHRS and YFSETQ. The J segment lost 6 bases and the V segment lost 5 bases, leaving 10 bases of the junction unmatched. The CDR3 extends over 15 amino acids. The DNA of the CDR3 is TGCGCCAGCAGACGAGCGGGACAGGGGGACGGCGAGCAGTACTTC. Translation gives CASRRAGQGDGEQYF.